This T cell receptor beta chain originates from a study of blood T cell repertoires in COVID-19. On the study more broadly: The samples span acute and convalescent COVID-19 from the United States, Italy and Spain. Sample material is recorded as cDNA or gDNA derived from T cells, B-cell-depleted T cells, or PBMCs.

The table lists this clone with a count of one. CDR3 length equals 15 residues. Trimming took off 7 bases at V and 0 bases at J, with 13 bases between the two ends. Germline CDR1 is SNHLY and CDR2 is FYNNEI. Source study methods: Nucleated cell number was recorded as an estimate derived from reference gene primer amplification. Using immunoSEQ multiplex PCR, the repertoire was profiled, and TCRdb retains in-frame clones only, with some absent. V, J and clone size were drawn from that table, and D and trimming were deduced from the DNA. The sample has about 200,000 clones, approximately 84% seen once; the top ten hold 4.9%.

What was sequenced was peripheral blood. This chain uses TRBV2 with TRBJ2-1; D possibly corresponds to TRBD2 (5 bases). This receptor was taken from a woman of 80 years or more with acute or convalescent COVID-19. CDR3 DNA sequence: TGTGCCAGCACGAGGGTCTATAGCTCCTACAATGAGCAGTTCTTC. Its translation: CASTRVYSSYNEQFF.